This note documents a single T cell receptor (beta chain) sequence. This clone was recorded once. Its cognate antigen has yet to be identified. The sample holds no much larger clone one base away, and base qualities are not on file. The donors were healthy, HIV-negative adults with no recently reported acute infections or vaccinations. Only Caucasian adults living in Nashville, Tennessee, USA were represented among the donors. CD4+ T cells were enriched by magnetic negative selection; naive cells were then positively selected on CD45RA, and the negative fraction formed the memory subset. After blood collection by leukapheresis, PBMCs were isolated using Ficoll-Histopaque density gradient centrifugation and then cryopreserved in the vapor phase of liquid nitrogen. Analytical flow cytometry was used to check the purity and quantity of every magnetically sorted T cell population. Genomic DNA was isolated from every sorted fraction and measured by UV absorbance on a Nanodrop 2000c.

Using the deep immunoSEQ assay, TCR CDR3 regions were amplified from genomic DNA by multiplex PCR. For each cell subset, the extracted genomic DNA was distributed evenly across all wells of several immunoSEQ 96-well plates, and each plate served as one replicate. For sorted subsets, roughly 200 ng genomic DNA, equal to about 30,000 T cell genomes, was loaded into each replicate PCR. Purified libraries were quantified with a Qubit 3.0 fluorometer, sized on a Bioanalyzer 2100, and re-quantified with the KAPA Library Quantification kit. Every immunoSEQ 96-well plate was sequenced on a dedicated single-read 150-cycle Illumina NextSeq 550 flow cell. As for the original processing: Because the immunoSEQ output held only junctional sequences and lacked quality scores, the filtering could not match the filtering applied to full-length reads. To assign V/J genes and CDR3, sequences were annotated against IMGT germline references using PyIR, a Python wrapper for IgBLAST v1.9. Reads were filtered out if the reads had weak V/J assignments (E-value above 1e-6), no CDR3, stop codons, out-of-frame junctions, or ambiguous translated residues. V3J clonotypes were defined by identical inferred V gene, J gene, and CDR3 amino acid sequence. Percentage overlap between repertoires was calculated by dividing the number of shared unique clonotypes by the size of the smaller repertoire. Three approaches were used to assess repertoire richness: RTK rarefaction, the Chao1 estimator, and Recon v2.1 estimates of unobserved clonotypes. Generation probabilities for all TCRbeta clonotypes obtained by the gDNA method from a handful of donors were computed using OLGA. Drawn from immuneACCESS, this table holds only the in-frame rearrangements with V and J called that TCRdb kept. Clones are partly lost; checked studies trace under half to an unresolved V gene and leave the rest unexplained. V and J calls and clone size are given by that table; D and trimming were obtained from the DNA. This sample lists approximately 2,300,000 clones; 85% to 95% were detected once. 0.3% to 0.45% of the sample comes from the top ten.

This record belongs to a study of shared clonotypes between healthy human individuals (dated by TCRdb to 2020 to 2022). For the wider study: The cohort comprised a couple of women and a few men aged 18 to 49 years. Between about 0.9 and 9 billion PBMCs per donor were obtained by leukapheresis. Libraries were prepared and TCR repertoires were sequenced by different laboratories using diverse techniques, in order to increase sequencing depth and limit assay-specific biases. To estimate repertoire size and how much clonotype sharing occurs between individuals, the study deeply sequenced the blood TCR repertoires of five healthy adults. Per donor, three plates each were used for CD4 naive and CD4 memory, two for CD8 naive, and one for CD8 memory. Here is what the overall study found, with its caveats: Because the study included a small number of donors, the genetic and exposure-history diversity represented was limited. Estimated clonotype richness was generally larger for naive than for memory subsets. Pairwise subsampling indicated that sequencing depth was expected to affect the degree of clonotype sharing among donors. Sampling was limited to blood, and TCR repertoires in tissue likely differ from TCR repertoires in blood. Higher generation probabilities were observed for clonotypes shared by all four sorted-subset donors than for non-shared clonotypes. About 4.5% of naive CD4, roughly 3.5% of naive CD8, about 2.1% of memory CD4, and about 0.4% of memory CD8 clonotypes were shared across four donors. Rarefaction of sorted-subset datasets indicated incomplete sequencing despite the large sequencing depth.

The CDR3 holds 16 amino acids from the cysteine to the phenylalanine. The kept DNA is CDR3 alone, 48 bases in frame from the first base. The V end loses 0 bases and the J end loses 9 bases, and a stretch of 19 bases separates them. The germline V gene (reference sequence) provides CDR1 SGHNT and CDR2 YYREEE. The V and J segments used are TRBV5-4 and TRBJ2-1, with a tentative D gene TRBD2 over 5 matching bases. The receptor was derived from a young man in good health. Some clones in this sample may be carry-over from other donors' samples. The sequencing sample was made of naive CD4+ T cells from PBMCs. The label giving this sample's cell subset or site can be read as: CD45RA+ positively selected. Here is the DNA: TGTGCCAGCAGCTTGGTTGGAGGCAGATGGTTTTCTGAGCAGTTCTTC. Its protein is CASSLVGGRWFSEQFF.